Here is one T cell receptor (beta chain) with its context. What it binds is not known. The sample is drawn from a study of vaccination and CD4 T cells after COVID-19. Cultured CD4+ T cell DNA was sequenced using the Oncomine TCR Beta short-read assay. One entry per CDR3 protein results from TCRdb running MiXCR on the PCR reads. Of 16,000 or so distinct CDR3 sequences listed, 44% were seen once; the top ten hold approximately 7.4%. The treatment denotes: approximately 10-day PBMC culture with coronavirus spike peptide pools or control peptides (ViraFEST assay). Negative selection recovered the CD4+ T cells once they had spent less than 11 days in culture. V lost 6 bases and J lost 4, with 13 bases in between. Per germline, CDR1 DFQATT and CDR2 SNEGSKA (reference sequence). CDR3 length equals 13 residues.

Sequenced material: CD4+ T cells from blood, cultured in vitro, taken after SARS-CoV-2 vaccination. V usage is TRBV20-1 and J usage is TRBJ2-1; no clear D gene. The sequence came from a human donor who had recovered from COVID-19. The CDR3 region is CSAPLPPYNEQFF. The CDR3 DNA reads TGCAGTGCACCGCTCCCTCCGTACAATGAGCAGTTCTTC.